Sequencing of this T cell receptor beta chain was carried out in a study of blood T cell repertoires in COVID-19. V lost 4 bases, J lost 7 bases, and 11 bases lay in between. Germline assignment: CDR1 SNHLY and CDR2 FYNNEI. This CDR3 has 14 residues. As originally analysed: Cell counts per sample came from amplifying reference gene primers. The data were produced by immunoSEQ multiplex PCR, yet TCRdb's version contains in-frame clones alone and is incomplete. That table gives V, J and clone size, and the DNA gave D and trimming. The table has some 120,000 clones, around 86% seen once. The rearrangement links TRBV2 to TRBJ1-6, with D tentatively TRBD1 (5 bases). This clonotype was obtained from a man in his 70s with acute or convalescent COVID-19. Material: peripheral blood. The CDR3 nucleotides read TGTGCCAGCAGTGGGGAGGGACGGAATTCACCCCTCCACTTT. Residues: CASSGEGRNSPLHF.